The clone carrying this T cell receptor beta chain was detected ten times or more. The antigen remains unidentified. Per the germline V gene, CDR1 is KGHSH and CDR2 is LQKENI. This CDR3 has 13 amino acids. Trimming removed 5 bases from V and 4 bases from J, with 8 bases in between. A second 7 to 11 cycle PCR used barcoded and J-beta primers. Using its own MiXCR run on the 5' RACE reads, TCRdb lists one record per CDR3 protein. Of about a million distinct CDR3 sequences listed, 51% are singletons. The sample is drawn from a study of blood T cells in healthy people across ages. Turning to the study itself: T cells yielded about one barcoded beta molecule per two cells through template switching. Whole-study results and caveats: When set beside aged donors, long-lived donors presented more naive CD4+ cells and higher diversity.

Total RNA was extracted at no less than 6 micrograms per sample. This TCR was sampled from a woman aged 60 to 75 in good health. Material: blood. The rearrangement links TRBV18 to TRBJ1-4; D unresolved. The CDR3 loop reads CASSTNSNEKLFF. In nucleotides, the CDR3 is TGTGCCAGCTCAACAAACAGTAATGAAAAACTGTTTTTT.